The 16 T cell receptor beta chains below were found in one sample sequenced in a study of blood T cells in healthy people across ages (dated by TCRdb to between 2014 and 2017). The method was 5' RACE. These reads were obtained on an Illumina HiSeq 2500. A second roughly 6 to 11 cycle PCR used a sample-barcoded 5' primer and a J-beta primer mix. TCRdb reprocessed the public reads (quality trimming at Q25 with fastp, clone calling with MiXCR) and kept in-frame beta chains. Duplicate CDR3 protein sequences are folded into a single record with the most common DNA and genes. The table for this sample lists roughly 1 million distinct CDR3 sequences; around 25% of them were counted only once. The top ten hold approximately 0.71% of the sample. The same data also contributed to another study, on T cells of mothers and their children.

Source material: blood. These receptors all come from a girl under 10 years old in good health.

In the case of this clonotype: One junction end disagrees with the germline gene, perhaps due to a read error. This chain connects TRBV7-2 to TRBJ2-3; TRBD2 agrees at 8 bases. Germline CDR1 is SGHTA and CDR2 is FQGNSA. The CDR3 runs 18 residues. This CDR3 is CACSLARSGSGTTDTQYF. DNA for the CDR3: TGTGCCTGCAGCTTAGCAAGGTCGGGTAGCGGGACCACAGATACGCAGTATTTT. Full variable domain (rest looked up from reference TRBV7-2 and TRBJ2-3): GAGVSQSPSNKVTEKGKDVELRCDPISGHTALYWYRQSLGQGLEFLIYFQGNSAPDKSGLPSDRFSAERTGGSVSTLTIQRTQQEDSAVYLCACSLARSGSGTTDTQYFGPGTRLTVL.

The J gene is TRBJ2-1, the V gene TRBV20-1, with 8 bases matching TRBD2. The J call may be wrong; the DNA end is better matched by TRBJ2-7. Germline V gene data show CDR1 as DFQATT and CDR2 as SNEGSKA (reference sequence). This CDR3 contains 14 residues. The CDR3 is CSAKITSGAYEQYF. In nucleotides, the CDR3 is TGCAGTGCTAAGATAACTAGCGGAGCCTACGAGCAGTACTTC.

This chain connects TRBV4-2 to TRBJ2-7; TRBD1 might be the D (6 bases). Trimming cost V 5 bases and J 1 base, with 18 bases left between them. There are 16 residues in the CDR3. Germline V gene sequence: CDR1 LGHNA, CDR2 YNFKEQ. The CDR3 sequence: CASSAQQGTPSYEQYF. CDR3 in DNA: TGTGCCAGCAGCGCACAACAGGGTACCCCTTCCTACGAGCAGTACTTC.

The sample holds a few counts of this clonotype. V gene TRBV7-9 combines with J gene TRBJ2-6; D gene ambiguous. Germline CDR1 SEHNR, CDR2 FQNEAQ (reference sequence). Trimming shortened V by 4 bases and J by 4 bases, and 17 bases separated the two germline ends. There are 17 residues in the CDR3. In DNA, the CDR3 is TGTGCCAGCAGCTCATCGAGAGACTTGAGAGGGGCCAACGTCCTGACTTTC. Translated: CASSSSRDLRGANVLTF.

This clonotype has just a few counts. The V and J genes are TRBV4-3 and TRBJ2-5; a weak D match, TRBD2 (7 bases). Germline loops: CDR1 LGHNA, CDR2 YSLEER. With 3 bases removed from V and 4 bases from J, the gap between germline ends came to 15 bases. The CDR3 is made up of 15 amino acids. CDR3 in DNA: TGCGCCAGCAGCCACGTGGCGGGGGCGGGAGAGACCCAGTACTTC. Protein: CASSHVAGAGETQYF.

The chain uses TRBV12-3 or TRBV12-4 and TRBJ2-5; the D gene is possibly TRBD1 (5 bases). CDR3 length: 13 amino acids. Deletions cut 3 bases from V and 7 bases from J, with 12 bases between. CDR3 in DNA: TGTGCCAGCAGTTTGGGGCCCGGCAGGACCCAGTACTTC. Encoded protein: CASSLGPGRTQYF.

The chain carries TRBV7-2 and TRBJ1-1; no clear D. Deletions cut 5 bases from V and 4 bases from J, with 20 bases between. This CDR3 spans 16 amino acids. Germline CDR1 SGHTA, CDR2 FQGNSA. In DNA, the CDR3 is TGTGCCAGCAGCCCCCCGCGGGGAGCGGTTCGCACTGAAGCTTTCTTT. Amino acids: CASSPPRGAVRTEAFF.

Concerning this clonotype itself: Mismatch with germline at one junction end may stem from a read error. The chain recombines TRBV7-2 with TRBJ2-3, with 7 bases fitting TRBD2. Germline V gene lookup returns CDR1 SGHTA and CDR2 FQGNSA. This CDR3 has 16 amino acids. Here the CDR3 reads CASSPRRLASTDAQYF. Written as DNA, the CDR3 is TGTGCCAGCAGCCCAAGAAGACTAGCTTCGACAGATGCGCAGTATTTT.

The genes are TRBV6-1 and TRBJ2-1; perhaps TRBD2 as D (6 bases). Trimming cost V 6 bases and J 0 bases, with 21 bases left between them. The CDR3 extends over 18 amino acids. In germline, CDR1 is MNHNS, CDR2 SASEGT. The CDR3 protein is CASRGIRRDQSSYNEQFF. The DNA of the CDR3 is TGTGCCAGCAGGGGGATTAGGAGGGACCAAAGCTCCTACAATGAGCAGTTCTTC.

This clonotype showed up just a few times. The J gene is TRBJ1-3, the V gene TRBV6-1, with unresolved D. This CDR3 region has 13 residues. V lost 2 bases and J lost 8, with 10 bases in between. The V gene's germline CDR1 is MNHNS and CDR2 SASEGT. Here the CDR3 reads CASSEIVKDTIYF. The CDR3 DNA follows: TGTGCCAGCAGTGAAATCGTGAAGGACACCATATATTTT.

This clonotype has only a few counts. CDR3 protein: CASSYSHGNYGYTF. The CDR3 region has the DNA TGTGCCAGCAGTTACTCACACGGAAACTATGGCTACACCTTC. This chain connects TRBV6-6 to TRBJ1-2, with unresolved D. The CDR3 consists of 14 residues. V was pared by 0 bases and J by 2 bases, with 7 bases between. CDR1 MNHNY and CDR2 SVGAGI come from the germline V gene (reference sequence).

The CDR3 sequence: CSVISDSEYEQYF. The CDR3 DNA reads as TGCAGCGTTATTTCGGACAGCGAGTACGAGCAGTACTTC. The V call is TRBV29-1, the J call TRBJ2-5; tentatively, D is TRBD1 (6 bases). The assigned J gene may be wrong: the sequence end matches TRBJ2-7 better. Germline V CDR1 and CDR2: SQVTM, ANQGSEA. This CDR3 has 13 amino acids.

This clonotype has more than one count but fewer than ten. The V gene is TRBV4-1, the J gene TRBJ2-1; D is possibly TRBD1 (6 bases). V shed 0 bases and J shed 8 bases, with 17 bases lying between them. The CDR3 is 16 amino acids. Germline V lookup: CDR1 MGHRA, CDR2 YSYEKL. Here the CDR3 reads CASSQDAAGAGDEQFF. In nucleotides, the CDR3 is TGCGCCAGCAGCCAAGACGCGGCAGGGGCTGGGGATGAGCAGTTCTTC.

This clonotype has just a few counts. The chain recombines TRBV4-3 with TRBJ2-2, with D perhaps matching TRBD2 (5 bases). Germline loops: CDR1 LGHNA, CDR2 YSLEER. V was cut by 4 bases and J by 2 bases, with 8 bases left in between. The CDR3 covers 14 residues. Written as DNA, the CDR3 is TGCGCCAGCAGCCCGGACTCCAACACCGGGGAGCTGTTTTTT. Amino acid sequence: CASSPDSNTGELFF.

This clonotype was seen many times. The chain recombines TRBV28 with TRBJ1-3; TRBD1 matches 8 bases. Germline loops: CDR1 MDHEN, CDR2 SYDVKM. The CDR3 runs 14 residues. V was clipped by 8 bases and J by 4 bases; unmatched bases: 7. The CDR3 loop reads CASLETGDGNTIYF. The CDR3 nucleotides are TGTGCCAGCCTCGAGACAGGGGACGGAAACACCATATATTTT. The variable domain in full, completed from reference TRBV28 and TRBJ1-3, reads DVKVTQSSRYLVKRTGEKVFLECVQDMDHENMFWYRQDPGLGLRLIYFSYDVKMKEKGDIPEGYSVSREKKERFSLILESASTNQTSMYLCASLETGDGNTIYFGEGSWLTVV.

This chain uses TRBV28 with TRBJ1-6; TRBD1 matches at 7 bases. In germline, CDR1 is MDHEN, CDR2 SYDVKM. V shed 3 bases, J shed 11 bases, and the junction held 13 bases outside the gene matches. The CDR3 contains 16 residues. The CDR3 here is CASSFGPRQGNAPLHF. Written as DNA, the CDR3 is TGTGCCAGCAGTTTCGGCCCTCGACAGGGTAACGCACCCCTCCACTTT.